Sequencing of this T cell receptor (beta chain) was carried out in a study of cytotoxic CD8 clonotypes in ibrutinib-treated CLL. In the study overall: Samples had a mean of approximately 270,000 productive templates and some 88,000 productive rearrangements. Study-wide points: In comparison with age-matched healthy donors, baseline clonality was higher and tracked circulating CD8+ T-cell counts. Shared public clonotypes were rare, and on treatment they either got smaller or stayed the same.

Genomic DNA in an amount of approximately 2 micrograms was extracted from cryopreserved PBMCs and used for the preparation of TCR beta libraries. About this clone itself: Antigen: not known.

TCRdb's table, derived via immunoSEQ multiplex PCR, lists solely in-frame clones and lacks some. This sample yields fewer than 25,000 clones, of which 78% are seen a single time; around 8.3% belongs to the top ten. Material: PBMCs, obtained before ibrutinib treatment. This receptor was taken from a human donor with chronic lymphocytic leukemia.

DNA of the CDR3: TGTGCCACCTCCTCTCCTGGGGCGTACACTGAAGCTTTCTTT. Translated, it gives CATSSPGAYTEAFF. The chain combines TRBV6-6 with TRBJ1-1; D may be TRBD1 (5 bases). V lost 10 bases to trimming and J lost 3 bases, with 18 bases between them. Germline CDR1 MNHNY, CDR2 SVGAGI (reference sequence). The CDR3 totals 14 residues.